This is a list of T cell receptor beta chains from one sample in a study of a mutant IDH1 vaccine in newly diagnosed glioma. For these receptors, no antigen is known. Repertoires were generated with immunoSEQ multiplex PCR, while TCRdb's copy carries only in-frame clones and drops some. The sample contains about 58,000 clones, around 80% of which appear only once. The sample was PBMCs, taken from a glioma patient whose treatment included an IDH1 peptide vaccine. The receptors were gathered from a woman aged 45 to 65 with glioma. The CDR3 runs from the conserved cysteine through the conserved F or W. The order of the fields is CDR3 protein, CDR3 DNA, V gene, clone size, D gene, J gene. The D gene is left open where the match is weak. Clone size is given for some rows only: seen once, a few or many times, or a class if the clone is expanded.

CASSSSGQETQYF | TGTGCCAGCTCATCCTCAGGGCAAGAGACCCAGTACTTC | TRBV18 | NA | NA | TRBJ2-5
CASTRKENTGELFF | TGTGCCAGCACCCGGAAGGAGAACACCGGGGAGCTGTTTTTT | TRBV2 | NA | NA | TRBJ2-2
CASRPDEMGPLHF | TGTGCCAGCAGGCCCGATGAGATGGGGCCCCTCCACTTT | TRBV2 | once | NA | TRBJ1-6
CASSLGANTEAFF | TGTGCCAGCAGCTTAGGAGCGAACACTGAAGCTTTCTTT | TRBV11-2 | NA | NA | TRBJ1-1
CASSLDRIYGYTF | TGTGCCAGCAGCTTGGACAGGATCTATGGCTACACCTTC | TRBV5-6 | NA | NA | TRBJ1-2
CASGRTSGVNTGELFF | TGCGCCAGCGGAAGGACTAGCGGGGTAAACACCGGGGAGCTGTTTTTT | TRBV5-1 | NA | TRBD2 | TRBJ2-2
CASSPSLVEGIQYF | TGTGCCAGCAGTCCGTCACTAGTGGAGGGCATTCAGTACTTC | TRBV7-2 | NA | NA | TRBJ2-4
CASSIGRNYEQYF | TGTGCCAGTAGTATCGGACGGAACTACGAGCAGTACTTC | TRBV19 | NA | NA | TRBJ2-7
CASSEGQGIYEQYF | TGTGCCAGCAGCGAGGGACAGGGAATCTACGAGCAGTACTTC | TRBV9 | NA | TRBD1 | TRBJ2-7
CASRQGALESPLHF | TGTGCCAGCAGGCAGGGGGCGTTGGAATCACCCCTCCACTTT | TRBV6-1 | NA | TRBD1 | TRBJ1-6
CASSLPGSGELFF | TGTGCCAGCAGCTTACCAGGGTCCGGGGAGCTGTTTTTT | TRBV7-2 | NA | NA | TRBJ2-2
CARRTSGGNNEQFF | TGTGCCAGACGTACTAGCGGGGGGAACAATGAGCAGTTCTTC | TRBV2 | NA | TRBD2 | TRBJ2-1